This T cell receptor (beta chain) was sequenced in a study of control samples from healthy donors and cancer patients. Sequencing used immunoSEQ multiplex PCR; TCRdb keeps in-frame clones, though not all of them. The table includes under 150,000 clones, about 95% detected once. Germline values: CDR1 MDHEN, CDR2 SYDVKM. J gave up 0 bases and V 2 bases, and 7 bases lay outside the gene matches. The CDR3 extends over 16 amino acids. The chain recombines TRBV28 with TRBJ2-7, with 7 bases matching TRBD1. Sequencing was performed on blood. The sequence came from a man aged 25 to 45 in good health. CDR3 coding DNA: TGTGCCAGCAGTTTACAGGGGGAACTGAGCTCCTACGAGCAGTACTTC. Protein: CASSLQGELSSYEQYF.